Following are 22 T cell receptor beta chains from one sample sequenced in a study of identical twins. TCRdb reprocessed the 5' RACE reads via MiXCR and lists one record per CDR3 protein. The profile shows more than 400,000 distinct CDR3 sequences, 12% to 15% of them singletons. These same records also appear under a second study, on yellow fever vaccine responses in identical twins.

The sequenced sample consisted of CD4+ T cells sorted from blood. Source of these receptors: a woman between 18 and 29 years old in good health.

The genes are TRBV4-2 and TRBJ2-3; TRBD1 or TRBD2 may be the D gene (5 bases each). This CDR3 is 17 amino acids long. Trimming cost V 4 bases and J 1 base, with 18 bases left between them. Per the germline V gene, CDR1 is LGHNA and CDR2 is YNFKEQ. The CDR3 loop reads CASSLTGAPVGTDTQYF. CDR3 sequence (DNA): TGTGCCAGCAGCCTGACCGGGGCACCCGTCGGCACAGATACGCAGTATTTT.

This clonotype came up a few times. The rearrangement uses TRBV20-1 and TRBJ2-7; unclear D gene. The V gene's germline CDR1 is DFQATT and CDR2 SNEGSKA (reference sequence). Deletions cut 3 bases from V and 0 bases from J, with 3 bases between. The CDR3 is 11 residues long. In nucleotides, the CDR3 is TGCAGTGCTAGGGCCTCCTACGAGCAGTACTTC. This codes for CSARASYEQYF.

V usage is TRBV19 and J usage is TRBJ1-1, with D tentatively TRBD1 (6 bases). CDR3 size: 15 residues. V was pared by 7 bases and J by 5 bases, with 20 bases between. CDR1 LNHDA and CDR2 SQIVND come from the germline V gene (reference sequence). The CDR3 DNA sequence: TGTGCCAGTACCCCTTCCCAGGGGCCGGAGACTGAAGCTTTCTTT. Protein sequence: CASTPSQGPETEAFF.

In this sample, this clonotype turned up a few times. The chain employs TRBV10-1 and TRBJ1-1, with no clear D. The V end lost 2 bases, the J end lost 11 bases, and 15 bases lay between the germline ends. The CDR3 covers 13 residues. The germline gives CDR1 WNHNN, CDR2 SYGVQD (reference sequence). The chain's CDR3 is CASSERAGSSAFF. As DNA, the CDR3 is TGCGCCAGCAGTGAGAGGGCGGGCTCTTCGGCTTTCTTT.

This clonotype was found a few times. V usage is TRBV28 and J usage is TRBJ2-4, with D perhaps matching TRBD2 (6 bases). In germline, CDR1 is MDHEN, CDR2 SYDVKM. Trimming took 4 bases from V and 3 from J, leaving 13 bases between them. The CDR3 spans 15 residues. The chain's CDR3 is CASSYLGGGKNIQYF. CDR3 sequence (DNA): TGTGCCAGCAGTTACCTGGGGGGTGGCAAAAACATTCAGTACTTC.

The CDR3 DNA reads as TGTGCCAGCAGTAAACGGACTAGCACCAATGAGCAGTTCTTC. It encodes CASSKRTSTNEQFF. This chain joins TRBV6-1 and TRBJ2-1; 8 bases align to TRBD2. In germline, CDR1 is MNHNS, CDR2 SASEGT. The ends lost 5 bases at V and 6 bases at J; junction bases unmatched: 6. This CDR3 is built from 14 residues.

This rearrangement joins TRBV2 to TRBJ1-1; D not resolved. This CDR3 has 11 amino acids. CDR1 is SNHLY and CDR2 is FYNNEI in the germline V gene. Between the trimmed V and J ends, which lost 2 bases and 5 bases, there was a span of 3 bases. CDR3 sequence (DNA): TGTGCCAGCAGTGAATGGACTGAAGCTTTCTTT. Translating gives CASSEWTEAFF.

V is TRBV15 and J is TRBJ2-2; D uncertain. V was cut by 2 bases and J by 5 bases, with 9 bases left in between. The CDR3 runs to 14 residues. Germline loops: CDR1 LNHNV, CDR2 YYDKDF (reference sequence). The CDR3 coding sequence is TGTGCCACCAGCAGAAGACCCCGGACCGGGGAGCTGTTTTTT. It is translated as CATSRRPRTGELFF.

This clonotype was seen a handful of times. CDR3 residues: CASSEPGGKNIQYF. Written as DNA, the CDR3 is TGTGCCAGCAGTGAACCCGGCGGCAAAAACATTCAGTACTTC. The chain joins TRBV25-1 to TRBJ2-4; no definite D call. CDR1 MGHDK and CDR2 SYGVNS come from the germline V gene. Trimming removed 2 bases from V and 3 bases from J, with 8 bases in between. CDR3 length: 14 residues.

The chain joins TRBV4-1 to TRBJ2-1; TRBD2 is a possible D gene (6 bases). The V end lost 4 bases, the J end lost 10 bases, and 20 bases lay between the germline ends. The CDR3 runs 15 residues. CDR1 is MGHRA, CDR2 YSYEKL, per germline. CDR3 sequence reads: CASSPVLIGGMEQFF. The CDR3 DNA is TGCGCCAGCAGCCCCGTGCTTATTGGCGGGATGGAGCAGTTCTTC.

This clonotype was counted between two and nine times. V usage is TRBV20-1 and J usage is TRBJ2-5; possible D gene TRBD2, 5 bases. The V end was cut by 4 bases, the J end by 4 bases, with 13 bases between. This CDR3 contains 13 residues. Germline V gene sequence: CDR1 DFQATT, CDR2 SNEGSKA (reference sequence). The CDR3 sequence is CSANPSAGETQYF. In nucleotides, the CDR3 is TGCAGTGCTAACCCCTCGGCGGGAGAGACCCAGTACTTC.

This clonotype occurred a few times. The chain couples TRBV4-2 to TRBJ1-1; no firm D call. Looked up from germline, CDR1 is LGHNA and CDR2 is YNFKEQ. Between the trimmed V and J ends, which lost 6 bases and 0 bases, there was a span of 11 bases. There are 14 residues in the CDR3. In nucleotides, the CDR3 is TGTGCCAGCAGGGCTCAGGTAATGAACACTGAAGCTTTCTTT. It specifies CASRAQVMNTEAFF.

This clonotype was counted between two and nine times. V is TRBV10-3 and J is TRBJ2-1, with 10 nucleotides matching TRBD2. Germline trimming cut 5 bases from V and 8 bases from J; bases unmatched to any gene: 12. In germline, CDR1 is ENHRY, CDR2 SYGVKD. This CDR3 spans 16 amino acids. The CDR3 reads CAISPLSGRARDEQFF. The CDR3 coding sequence is TGTGCCATCAGTCCCCTGAGCGGGAGGGCCCGGGATGAGCAGTTCTTC.

This clonotype was counted between two and nine times. The J gene is TRBJ1-3, the V gene TRBV5-1; TRBD1 matches 9 bases. Trimming cost V 5 bases and J 3 bases; bases outside gene matches: 12. CDR1 is SGHRS, CDR2 YFSETQ, per germline. This CDR3 contains 17 residues. CDR3 bases: TGCGCCAGCAGAGGACAGGGGACATCGGGTGGTGGAAACACCATATATTTT. As protein: CASRGQGTSGGGNTIYF.

This clonotype has at least ten counts. The chain carries TRBV4-1 and TRBJ2-1, with TRBD2 matching 8 bases. The CDR3 extends over 16 amino acids. The V and J ends lost 0 bases and 4 bases, in that order; junction bases with no gene match: 5. Germline V CDR1 and CDR2: MGHRA, YSYEKL. The CDR3 DNA reads TGCGCCAGCAGCCAAGATCAGACGGGAGGGTACAATGAGCAGTTCTTC. Protein sequence: CASSQDQTGGYNEQFF.

Regarding this clonotype: Possible read error: a much larger clone is one base away. The V gene is TRBV29-1, the J gene TRBJ2-5; possible D gene TRBD1, 5 bases. Per germline, CDR1 SQVTM and CDR2 ANQGSEA. With 7 bases removed from V and 5 bases from J, the gap between germline ends came to 11 bases. This CDR3 has 11 amino acids. DNA for the CDR3: TGCAGCGACCTGGCAGGGGAGACCCAGTACTTC. Translating it yields CSDLAGETQYF.

In its sample, this clonotype was seen a few times. V usage is TRBV2 and J usage is TRBJ1-5; no reliable D call. CDR1 and CDR2 (germline): SNHLY, FYNNEI. Trimming left V 4 bases short and J 3 bases short, with 10 bases between. The CDR3 loop spans 14 amino acids. The CDR3 spells CASSVLDTNQPQHF. The CDR3 nucleotides read TGTGCCAGCAGTGTTTTAGACACCAATCAGCCCCAGCATTTT.

The sample holds a few counts of this clonotype. The chain combines TRBV12-3 or TRBV12-4 with TRBJ1-2; D is possibly TRBD1 (5 bases). V was shortened by 6 bases and J by 3 bases, with 11 bases between the two germline ends. The CDR3 is 13 residues long. CDR3 sequence (DNA): TGTGCCAGCAGACTCCTGACAGACTATGGCTACACCTTC. Amino acids: CASRLLTDYGYTF.

This clonotype showed up many times. The rearrangement uses TRBV29-1 and TRBJ1-2; possibly TRBD1 for D (5 bases). The V end was cut by 0 bases, the J end by 4 bases, with 12 bases between. Germline CDR1 and CDR2: SQVTM and ANQGSEA. CDR3 size: 14 residues. DNA for the CDR3: TGCAGCGTTGAAGATCGGGGGATAGTCTATGGCTACACCTTC. Residues: CSVEDRGIVYGYTF.

This sequence joins TRBV6-2 or TRBV6-3 and TRBJ1-5; unclear D gene. Trimming took off 5 bases at V and 2 bases at J, with 10 bases between the two ends. CDR1 is MNHEY and CDR2 is SVGEGT in the germline V gene. The CDR3 is 14 amino acids. CDR3 nucleotides: TGTGCCAGCAGTCCGGGGTTTGGCAATCAGCCCCAGCATTTT. It encodes CASSPGFGNQPQHF.

The chain recombines TRBV5-5 with TRBJ2-2; D not resolved. Trimming removed 2 bases from V and 5 bases from J, with 22 bases in between. This CDR3 comprises 18 residues. Germline V lookup: CDR1 SGHKS, CDR2 YYEKEE (reference sequence). The CDR3 is CASSLGLGANHLTGELFF. The CDR3 region has the DNA TGTGCCAGCAGCTTAGGGCTAGGAGCCAACCACCTTACCGGGGAGCTGTTTTTT.

The V gene is TRBV5-1, the J gene TRBJ2-4, with 9 positions matching TRBD2. Per the germline V gene, CDR1 is SGHRS and CDR2 is YFSETQ. Germline trimming cut 0 bases from V and 8 bases from J; bases unmatched to any gene: 9. The CDR3 length is 16 residues. The DNA of the CDR3 is TGCGCCAGCAGCTTGGTAGCTAGCGGGACCGTGGACATTCAGTACTTC. It yields the protein CASSLVASGTVDIQYF.